A selection of T cell receptor beta chains follows, all from one sample in a study of glioma-infiltrating T cells after dendritic cell vaccination. The assay was immunoSEQ multiplex PCR, and TCRdb's table has in-frame clones only and misses some. Seen here are 65,000 or so clones, 86% observed once, and the top ten hold 11%. The sequencing used blood, collected after dendritic cell vaccination. These receptors came from a human donor with glioblastoma. CDR3s include the opening cysteine and the closing phenylalanine or tryptophan. D genes are given only for firm matches. Only some rows state a clone size, as once, few, many or a class for expanded clones.

TRBV5-1	TRBJ2-1	NA	TRBD2	CASSLVGGRNNNEQFF	TGCGCCAGCAGCTTGGTCGGCGGGAGAAACAACAATGAGCAGTTCTTC
TRBV7-2	TRBJ1-2	few	NA	CASSPVQGQSYGYTF	TGTGCCAGCAGCCCCGTCCAGGGTCAGAGCTATGGCTACACCTTC
TRBV5-1	TRBJ2-1	NA	TRBD1	CASSFTGDDSNEQFF	TGCGCCAGCAGCTTTACAGGGGACGATAGTAATGAGCAGTTCTTC
TRBV21-1	TRBJ1-1	NA	NA	CASSKRGQTMNTEAFF	TGTGCCAGCAGCAAAAGGGGACAGACTATGAACACTGAAGCTTTCTTT
TRBV5-1	TRBJ1-2	NA	TRBD1	CASSLAASQGAGGYTF	TGCGCCAGCAGCTTGGCCGCCTCCCAGGGGGCTGGCGGCTACACCTTC
TRBV15	TRBJ1-2	NA	TRBD1	CATSRDRGQVHYTF	TGTGCCACCAGCAGAGATCGGGGACAGGTCCACTACACCTTC
TRBV6-1	TRBJ2-2	once	NA	CASSEGTPNTGELFF	TGTGCCAGCAGTGAGGGCACCCCGAACACCGGGGAGCTGTTTTTT
TRBV6-6	TRBJ2-7	NA	NA	CASTSGSYEQYF	TGTGCCAGCACCTCGGGGTCCTACGAGCAGTACTTC
TRBV29-1	TRBJ2-1	NA	NA	CSVEYRDPHEQFF	TGCAGCGTTGAATACAGGGACCCTCATGAGCAGTTCTTC
TRBV19	TRBJ1-5	NA	NA	CASSEQGSQPQHF	TGTGCCAGTAGCGAACAGGGTAGTCAGCCCCAGCATTTT
TRBV19	TRBJ1-5	few	NA	CASIKGQNSNQPQHF	TGTGCCAGTATAAAAGGACAGAATAGCAATCAGCCCCAGCATTTT
TRBV19	TRBJ1-1	NA	NA	CASSPGQVNTEAFF	TGTGCCAGTAGTCCGGGACAAGTGAACACTGAAGCTTTCTTT
TRBV30	TRBJ2-1	NA	TRBD2	CAWSPLGLAGAQEQFF	TGTGCCTGGAGTCCACTGGGACTAGCGGGAGCGCAGGAGCAGTTCTTC
TRBV19	TRBJ2-7	NA	TRBD1	CASSIGTGMSSYEQYF	TGTGCCAGTAGTATTGGGACAGGCATGTCTTCCTACGAGCAGTACTTC
TRBV18	TRBJ1-5	NA	NA	CASSPGVGLSNQPQHF	TGTGCCAGCTCCCCGGGGGTTGGGCTGAGCAATCAGCCCCAGCATTTT
TRBV7-6	TRBJ2-5	few	TRBD1	CASSLQTGVVTQYF	TGTGCCAGCAGCTTACAGACAGGGGTTGTGACCCAGTACTTC
TRBV5-8	TRBJ2-5	NA	NA	CASSRPVETQYF	TGTGCCAGCAGCCGCCCGGTGGAGACCCAGTACTTC
TRBV9	TRBJ2-1	NA	TRBD2	CASSVGRLAGGELGKQFF	TGTGCCAGCAGCGTAGGTAGACTAGCGGGAGGAGAATTAGGCAAGCAGTTCTTC
TRBV5-1	TRBJ2-2	NA	NA	CASSLKEPGELFF	TGCGCCAGCAGCTTGAAGGAGCCCGGGGAGCTGTTTTTT
TRBV4-3	TRBJ1-2	once	NA	CASSQDSGQRYGYTF	TGCGCCAGCAGCCAAGATTCCGGACAGAGATATGGCTACACCTTC
TRBV7-2	TRBJ1-2	NA	NA	CASSPQLAGVGGGYTF	TGTGCCAGCAGCCCCCAGCTAGCCGGGGTCGGGGGTGGCTACACCTTC
TRBV4-3	TRBJ2-1	NA	NA	CASSQDGSGIEQFF	TGCGCCAGCAGCCAAGATGGTTCAGGAATTGAGCAGTTCTTC
TRBV5-1	TRBJ2-7	NA	NA	CASSDQGGYEQYF	TGCGCCAGCAGCGACCAGGGGGGCTACGAGCAGTACTTC
TRBV5-6	TRBJ1-1	once	NA	CASTLVQENTEAFF	TGTGCCAGCACCCTCGTTCAGGAAAACACTGAAGCTTTCTTT
TRBV5-1	TRBJ2-7	NA	TRBD1	CASSEGQGVHQYF	TGCGCCAGCAGCGAGGGACAGGGGGTGCATCAGTACTTC
TRBV4-3	TRBJ1-2	NA	NA	CASSQDTGYGYTF	TGCGCCAGCAGCCAAGACACTGGCTATGGCTACACCTTC
TRBV5-6	TRBJ2-3	NA	TRBD1	CASSQTGQGSTDTQYF	TGTGCCAGCAGCCAAACCGGACAGGGAAGCACAGATACGCAGTATTTT
TRBV30	TRBJ2-3	NA	NA	CAWGPGSSTDTQYF	TGTGCCTGGGGTCCGGGGTCTAGCACAGATACGCAGTATTTT
TRBV6-1	TRBJ1-2	NA	NA	CASSAETGYGYTF	TGTGCCAGCAGTGCCGAGACAGGCTATGGCTACACCTTC
TRBV2	TRBJ1-2	NA	NA	CASSRDSSNYGYTF	TGTGCCAGCAGCCGGGACTCAAGTAACTATGGCTACACCTTC
TRBV5-1	TRBJ1-5	NA	NA	CASSLGTRASNQPQHF	TGCGCCAGCAGCTTGGGGACCAGGGCGAGCAATCAGCCCCAGCATTTT
TRBV19	TRBJ1-1	NA	TRBD1	CASSMSADRVTEAFF	TGTGCCAGTAGTATGTCCGCGGACAGGGTCACTGAAGCTTTCTTT
TRBV5-4	TRBJ2-2	NA	NA	CASRQTNTGELFF	TGTGCCAGCAGGCAGACGAACACCGGGGAGCTGTTTTTT
TRBV27	TRBJ2-1	NA	TRBD2	CASSRLARTNEQFF	TGTGCCAGCAGTAGACTAGCGAGGACGAATGAGCAGTTCTTC
TRBV19	TRBJ2-1	NA	TRBD2	CASTSGYNEQFF	TGTGCCAGTACTAGCGGATACAATGAGCAGTTCTTC
TRBV5-1	TRBJ2-3	NA	NA	CASSGTLDTQYF	TGCGCCAGCAGCGGGACACTAGATACGCAGTATTTT
TRBV6-5	TRBJ2-3	NA	NA	CASSYSRTSRGDTQYF	TGTGCCAGCAGTTACTCCCGAACCTCAAGGGGGGATACGCAGTATTTT
TRBV6-6	TRBJ1-3	few	TRBD1	CASSRQGDTIYF	TGTGCCAGCAGCCGACAGGGCGACACCATATATTTT
TRBV19	TRBJ2-1	NA	TRBD1	CASSGTGGRAEQFF	TGTGCCAGTAGCGGGACAGGGGGTAGAGCTGAGCAGTTCTTC
TRBV4-1	TRBJ2-5	NA	NA	CASSQDSQETQYF	TGCGCCAGCAGCCAGGACAGCCAAGAGACCCAGTACTTC
TRBV6-5	TRBJ1-5	NA	TRBD1	CASSPRGYSNQPQHF	TGTGCCAGCAGCCCCAGGGGGTATAGCAATCAGCCCCAGCATTTT
TRBV4-3	TRBJ2-7	NA	TRBD1	CASSLGQGSYEQYF	TGCGCCAGCAGCTTGGGACAGGGGTCCTACGAGCAGTACTTC
TRBV25-1	TRBJ1-2	once	NA	CASSDRDAGGYTF	TGTGCCAGCAGTGACCGGGACGCGGGAGGCTACACCTTC
TRBV19	TRBJ1-2	NA	TRBD1	CASSAGTGGRGYTF	TGTGCCAGTAGTGCTGGGACAGGGGGCCGTGGCTACACCTTC
TRBV4-3	TRBJ2-7	NA	TRBD1	CASSQAGTGAYEQYF	TGCGCCAGCAGCCAAGCCGGGACAGGGGCCTACGAGCAGTACTTC